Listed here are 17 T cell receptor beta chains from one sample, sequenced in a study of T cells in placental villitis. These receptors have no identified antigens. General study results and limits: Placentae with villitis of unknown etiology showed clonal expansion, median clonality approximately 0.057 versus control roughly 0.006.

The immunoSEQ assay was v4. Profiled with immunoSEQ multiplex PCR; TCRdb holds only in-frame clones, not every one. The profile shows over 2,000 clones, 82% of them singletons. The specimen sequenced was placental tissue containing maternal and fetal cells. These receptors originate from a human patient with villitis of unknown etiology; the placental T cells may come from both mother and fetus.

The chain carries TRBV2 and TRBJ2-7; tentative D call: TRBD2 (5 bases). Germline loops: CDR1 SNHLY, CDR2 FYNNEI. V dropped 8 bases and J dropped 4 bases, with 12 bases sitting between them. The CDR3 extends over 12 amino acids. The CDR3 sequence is CASEVGVYEQYF. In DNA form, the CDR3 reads TGTGCCAGCGAGGTCGGGGTGTACGAGCAGTACTTC.

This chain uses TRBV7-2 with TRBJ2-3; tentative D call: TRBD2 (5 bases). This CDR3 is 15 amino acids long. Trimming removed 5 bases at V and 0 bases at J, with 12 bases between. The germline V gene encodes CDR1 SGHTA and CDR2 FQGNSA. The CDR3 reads CASSPDYLSTDTQYF. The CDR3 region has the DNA TGTGCCAGCAGCCCCGACTACCTCAGCACAGATACGCAGTATTTT.

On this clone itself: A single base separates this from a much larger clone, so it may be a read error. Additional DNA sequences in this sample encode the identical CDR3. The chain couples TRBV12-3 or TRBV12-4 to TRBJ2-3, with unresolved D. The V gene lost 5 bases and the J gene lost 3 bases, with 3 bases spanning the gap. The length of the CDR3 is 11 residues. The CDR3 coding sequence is TGTGCCAGCAGTCCTACAGATACGCAGTATTTT. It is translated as CASSPTDTQYF.

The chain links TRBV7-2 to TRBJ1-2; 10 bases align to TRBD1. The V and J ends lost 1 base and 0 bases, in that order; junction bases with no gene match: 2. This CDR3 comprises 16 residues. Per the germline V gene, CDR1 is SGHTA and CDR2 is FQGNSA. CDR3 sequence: CASSLGGQGSNYGYTF. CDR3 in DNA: TGTGCCAGCAGCTTAGGGGGACAGGGGTCTAACTATGGCTACACCTTC.

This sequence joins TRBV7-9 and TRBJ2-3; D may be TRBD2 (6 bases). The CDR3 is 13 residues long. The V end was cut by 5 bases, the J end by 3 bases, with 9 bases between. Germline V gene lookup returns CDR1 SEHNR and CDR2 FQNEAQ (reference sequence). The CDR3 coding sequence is TGTGCCAGCAGCCGGACTACGACAGATACGCAGTATTTT. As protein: CASSRTTTDTQYF.

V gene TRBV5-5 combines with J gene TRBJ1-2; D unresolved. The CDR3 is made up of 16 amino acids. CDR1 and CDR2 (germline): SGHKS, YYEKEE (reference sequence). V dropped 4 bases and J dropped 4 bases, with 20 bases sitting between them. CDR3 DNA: TGTGCCAGCAGCCCTGCGGGTCTGCGGGAACGCTATGGCTACACCTTC. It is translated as CASSPAGLRERYGYTF.

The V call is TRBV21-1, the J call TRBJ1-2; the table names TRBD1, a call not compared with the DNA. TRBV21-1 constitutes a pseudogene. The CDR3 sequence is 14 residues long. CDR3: CASSKVDIPYGYTF. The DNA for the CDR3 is TGTGCCAGCAGCAAAGTGGACATCCCCTATGGCTACACCTTC.

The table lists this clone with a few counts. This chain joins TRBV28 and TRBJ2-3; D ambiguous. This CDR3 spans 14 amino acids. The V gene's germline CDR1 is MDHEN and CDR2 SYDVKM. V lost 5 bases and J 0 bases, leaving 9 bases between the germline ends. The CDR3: CASSLDSSTDTQYF. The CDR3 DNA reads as TGTGCCAGCAGTCTAGATTCTAGCACAGATACGCAGTATTTT.

The CDR3 loop reads CASSEGQGNGYTF. The CDR3 bases are TGTGCCAGCAGCGAGGGACAGGGGAATGGCTACACCTTC. V is TRBV5-4 and J is TRBJ1-2; 10 positions match TRBD1. The CDR3 has 13 amino acids. Germline V lookup: CDR1 SGHNT, CDR2 YYREEE (reference sequence). The J segment lost 6 bases and the V segment lost 4 bases, leaving 3 bases of the junction unmatched.

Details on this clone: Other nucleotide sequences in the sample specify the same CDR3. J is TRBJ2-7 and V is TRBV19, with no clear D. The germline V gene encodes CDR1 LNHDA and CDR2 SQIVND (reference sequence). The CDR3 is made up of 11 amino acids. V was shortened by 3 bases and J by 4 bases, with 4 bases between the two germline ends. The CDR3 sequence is CASSMGYEQYF. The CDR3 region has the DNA TGTGCCAGTAGTATGGGGTACGAGCAGTACTTC. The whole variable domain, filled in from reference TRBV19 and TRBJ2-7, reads DGGITQSPKYLFRKEGQNVTLSCEQNLNHDAMYWYRQDPGQGLRLIYYSQIVNDFQKGDIAEGYSVSREKKESFPLTVTSAQKNPTAFYLCASSMGYEQYFGPGTRLTVT.

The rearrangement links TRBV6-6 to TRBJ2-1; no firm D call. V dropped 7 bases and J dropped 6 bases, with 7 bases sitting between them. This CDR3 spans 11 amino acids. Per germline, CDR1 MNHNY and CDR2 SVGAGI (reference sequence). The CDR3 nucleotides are TGTGCCAGCATAAGGGTCAATGAGCAGTTCTTC. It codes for CASIRVNEQFF.

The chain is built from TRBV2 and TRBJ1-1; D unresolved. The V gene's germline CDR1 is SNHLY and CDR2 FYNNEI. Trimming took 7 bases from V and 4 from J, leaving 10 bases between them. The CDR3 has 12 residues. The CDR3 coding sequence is TGTGCCAGCAACGAGATCGTCACTGAAGCTTTCTTT. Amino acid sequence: CASNEIVTEAFF.

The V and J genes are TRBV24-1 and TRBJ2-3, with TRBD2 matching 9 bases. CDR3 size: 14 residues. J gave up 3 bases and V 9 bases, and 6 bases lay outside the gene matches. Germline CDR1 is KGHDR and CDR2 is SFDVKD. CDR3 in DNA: TGTGCCACCCCTGGCGGGAGGGCGACAGATACGCAGTATTTT. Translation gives CATPGGRATDTQYF.

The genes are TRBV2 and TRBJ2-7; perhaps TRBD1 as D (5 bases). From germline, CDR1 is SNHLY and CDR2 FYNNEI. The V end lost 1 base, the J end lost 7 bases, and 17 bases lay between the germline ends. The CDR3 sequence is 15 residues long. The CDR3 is CASSEERGAWGEQYF. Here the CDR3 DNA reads TGTGCCAGCAGTGAAGAAAGGGGCGCTTGGGGTGAGCAGTACTTC.

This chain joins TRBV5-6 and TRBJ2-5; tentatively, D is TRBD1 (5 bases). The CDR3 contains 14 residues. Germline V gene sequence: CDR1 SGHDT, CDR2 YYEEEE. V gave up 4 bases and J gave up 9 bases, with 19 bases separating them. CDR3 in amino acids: CASSPPGTKGAQYF. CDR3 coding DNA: TGTGCCAGCAGCCCGCCGGGCACCAAAGGGGCCCAGTACTTC.

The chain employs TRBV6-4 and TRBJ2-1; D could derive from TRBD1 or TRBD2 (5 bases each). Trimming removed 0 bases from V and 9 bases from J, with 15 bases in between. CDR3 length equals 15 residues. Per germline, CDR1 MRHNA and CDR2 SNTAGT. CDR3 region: CASSDSGTTFSEQFF. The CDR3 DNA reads TGTGCCAGCAGTGACTCCGGGACCACGTTTAGTGAGCAGTTCTTC.

CDR3 region: CASSPRTPGGYNEQFF. CDR3 in DNA: TGTGCCAGCAGCCCCCGGACACCAGGAGGCTACAATGAGCAGTTCTTC. V and J are TRBV5-4 and TRBJ2-1, with D possibly being TRBD1 or TRBD2 (5 bases each). This CDR3 region has 16 residues. V lost 4 bases and J 3 bases, leaving 17 bases between the germline ends. Germline CDR1 is SGHNT and CDR2 is YYREEE (reference sequence).